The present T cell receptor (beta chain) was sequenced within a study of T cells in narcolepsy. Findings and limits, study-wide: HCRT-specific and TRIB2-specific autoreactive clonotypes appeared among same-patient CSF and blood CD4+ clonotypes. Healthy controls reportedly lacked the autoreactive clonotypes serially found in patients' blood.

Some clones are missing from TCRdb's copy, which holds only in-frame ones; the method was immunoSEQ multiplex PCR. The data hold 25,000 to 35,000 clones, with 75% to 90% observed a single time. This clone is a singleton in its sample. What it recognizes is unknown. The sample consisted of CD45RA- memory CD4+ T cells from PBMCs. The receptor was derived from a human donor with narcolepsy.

CDR3 residues: CASKLGLSSYEQYF. The CDR3 DNA is TGTGCCAGCAAACTAGGTCTGAGCTCCTACGAGCAGTACTTC. The chain couples TRBV6-1 to TRBJ2-5, with a tentative D call TRBD2 (5 bases). The DNA end favors TRBJ2-7, so the J call may be wrong. The CDR3 runs 14 residues. CDR1 MNHNS and CDR2 SASEGT come from the germline V gene.